The source of this T cell receptor (beta chain) is a study of tumor and adjacent non-tumor tissue in lung cancer. Study-level background: The cohort had about 12 adenocarcinoma, 2 squamous cell and 1 small cell patients. Stage I to III disease affected ten to eleven men and roughly 5 women aged about 30 to 85. The study's findings and limits: Compared with tumor, normal lung showed significantly lower TCR diversity.

No cell sorting was done before RNA was extracted from the tissue. Newly diagnosed lung cancer patients had thoracic surgery in China, August–November 2014, without prior chemotherapy. V lost 2 bases to trimming and J lost 0 bases, with 9 bases between them. This CDR3 is 15 amino acids long. Germline CDR1 is MDHEN and CDR2 is SYDVKM. A modified ARM-PCR protocol with three rounds of nested PCR amplified TCRbeta. Each CDR3 protein is one row after TCRdb ran MiXCR on the multiplex PCR reads. The sample yields roughly 220,000 distinct CDR3 sequences, 60% to 85% seen once. With regard to this clonotype: Its antigen is not identified.

The sequenced sample consisted of lung tumor tissue. This receptor was taken from a man between 60 and 75 years old with non-small cell lung cancer. The J gene is TRBJ2-3, the V gene TRBV28; D is unclear. CDR3 bases: TGTGCCAGCAGTTTAGGGTCACCTAGCACAGATACGCAGTATTTT. Its protein is CASSLGSPSTDTQYF.